In its sample, the clone carrying this TCR beta chain was seen a few times. The sample originates from a study of sequential checkpoint blockade in melanoma. Method: immunoSEQ multiplex PCR; TCRdb's copy keeps in-frame clones and lacks some. The sample has around 11,000 clones; around 60% are singletons. The V gene lost 0 bases and the J gene lost 5 bases, with 12 bases spanning the gap. Germline CDR1 reads SGDLS; CDR2 reads YYNGEE. The CDR3 has 14 amino acids. Treatment noted: randomized to nivolumab then ipilimumab (arm A) or the reverse (arm B). The sequence came from a human donor with melanoma. Sequencing used CD8+ T cells sorted from blood (inferred from file names), obtained from a patient given nivolumab and ipilimumab in sequence. This rearrangement joins TRBV9 to TRBJ2-7, with TRBD2 as a possible D gene (5 bases). CDR3 residues: CASSVGGWSDEQYF. The CDR3 nucleotides read TGTGCCAGCAGCGTAGGAGGGTGGTCGGACGAGCAGTACTTC.